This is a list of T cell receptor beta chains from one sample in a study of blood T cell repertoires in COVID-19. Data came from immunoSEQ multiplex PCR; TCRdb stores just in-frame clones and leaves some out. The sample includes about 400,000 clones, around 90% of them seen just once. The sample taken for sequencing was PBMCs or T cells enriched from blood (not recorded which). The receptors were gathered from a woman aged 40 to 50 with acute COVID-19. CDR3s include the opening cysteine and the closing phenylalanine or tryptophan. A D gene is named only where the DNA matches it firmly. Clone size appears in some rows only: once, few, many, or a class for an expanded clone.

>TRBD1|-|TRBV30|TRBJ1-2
TGTGCCTGGGGGGGTCGTGACAGGGGTTGGTATGGCTACACCTTC
CAWGGRDRGWYGYTF
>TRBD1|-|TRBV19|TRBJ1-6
TGTGCCAGTTCGACCTCCGGGACAGGGGACTCACCCCTCCACTTT
CASSTSGTGDSPLHF
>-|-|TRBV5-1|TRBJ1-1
TGCGCCAGCAGCTTGGGGGGCCCGAACACTGAAGCTTTCTTT
CASSLGGPNTEAFF
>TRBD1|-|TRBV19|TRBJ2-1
TGTGCCAGTAGTATTGAAGGCAGGGGGACGGACAATGAGCAGTTCTTC
CASSIEGRGTDNEQFF
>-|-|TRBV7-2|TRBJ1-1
TGTGCCAGCAGCTTCAACAGTGACACTGAAGCTTTCTTT
CASSFNSDTEAFF
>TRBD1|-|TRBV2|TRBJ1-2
TGTGCCAGCAGTGAATTATGGACAGGGGGCGCTGGGGGCTACACCTTC
CASSELWTGGAGGYTF
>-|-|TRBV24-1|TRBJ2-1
TGTGCCACCAGTGATTTGGGGGCGTTGAGCTATGAGCAGTTCTTC
CATSDLGALSYEQFF
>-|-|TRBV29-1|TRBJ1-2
TGCAGCGTTGAGAGACAGAACTATGGCTACACCTTC
CSVERQNYGYTF
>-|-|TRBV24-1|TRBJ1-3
TGTGCCACCAGTGATGGACCCAGGGGCCTCTCTGGAAACACCATATATTTT
CATSDGPRGLSGNTIYF
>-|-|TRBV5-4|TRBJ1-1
TGTGCCAGCAGCTTGGCCGTCCAGGGCGCTTTCTTT
CASSLAVQGAFF
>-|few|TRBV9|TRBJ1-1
TGTGCCAGCAGCTCCCACACCTCGAACACTGAAGCTTTCTTT
CASSSHTSNTEAFF
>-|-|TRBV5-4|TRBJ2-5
TGTGCCAGCAGCTTCGGTGAGACCCAGTACTTC
CASSFGETQYF
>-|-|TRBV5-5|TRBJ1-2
TGTGCCAGCAGCTTGGAGGCAGGGTGGAGCTATGGCTACACCTTC
CASSLEAGWSYGYTF
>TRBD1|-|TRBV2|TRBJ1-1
TGTGCCAGCAGTGGACAGGGCATTTGGCACACTGAAGCTTTCTTT
CASSGQGIWHTEAFF
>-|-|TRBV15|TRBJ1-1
TGTGCCACCAGCGATAGGACACGCGGAAACACTGAAGCTTTCTTT
CATSDRTRGNTEAFF
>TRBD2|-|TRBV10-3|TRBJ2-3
TGTGCCATCAGTGGGGGGGGAGTCACAGATACGCAGTATTTT
CAISGGGVTDTQYF
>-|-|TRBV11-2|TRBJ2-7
TGTGCCAGCAGCTTCGCGAGCTGGACAGTGAGCGAGCAGTACTTC
CASSFASWTVSEQYF
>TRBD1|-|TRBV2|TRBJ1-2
TGTGCCAGCAGTGAAGTTCGGGGACAGGACCTCTATGGCTACACCTTC
CASSEVRGQDLYGYTF
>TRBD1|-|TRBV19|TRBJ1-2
TGTGCCAGTAGTACGCGACAGGGGGTTGGGGGCTACACCTTC
CASSTRQGVGGYTF
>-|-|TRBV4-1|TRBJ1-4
TGCGCCAGCAGCCAGGACGTCTTGGGCGGGGAAAAACTGTTTTTT
CASSQDVLGGEKLFF
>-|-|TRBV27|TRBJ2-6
TGTGCCAGCAGTTTATTGGGATCTGGGGCCAACGTCTTGACTTTC
CASSLLGSGANVLTF
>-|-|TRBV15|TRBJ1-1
TGTGCCACCAGCAGAGATTTCACAGGGACGGGGATGAACACTGAAGCTTTCTTT
CATSRDFTGTGMNTEAFF
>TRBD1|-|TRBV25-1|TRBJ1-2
TGTGCCAGCAGTGAGGGGGGACAGGGGCTGTATGGCTACACCTTC
CASSEGGQGLYGYTF
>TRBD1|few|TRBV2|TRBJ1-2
TGTGCCAGCAGTGAACTTTCAGGGGGCGTTAACTATGGCTACACCTTC
CASSELSGGVNYGYTF
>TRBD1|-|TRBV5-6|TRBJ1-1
TGTGCCAGCAGCCACAGGGGCAGTTCTGGGTTGAACACTGAAGCTTTCTTT
CASSHRGSSGLNTEAFF
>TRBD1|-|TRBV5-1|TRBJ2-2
TGCGCCAGCAGCTGGGACAGGGGACACACCGGGGAGCTGTTTTTT
CASSWDRGHTGELFF
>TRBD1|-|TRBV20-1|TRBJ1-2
TGCAGTGCTAGTAGTTGGGGACAGGGCTTCGGCTACACCTTC
CSASSWGQGFGYTF
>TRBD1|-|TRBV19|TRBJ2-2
TGTGCCAGTAGCCCGTGGTTAGGGGGCCCCGGGGAGCTGTTTTTT
CASSPWLGGPGELFF
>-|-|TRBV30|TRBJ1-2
TGTGCCTGGAGTGGGGGCAGGCCCTATGGCTACACCTTC
CAWSGGRPYGYTF
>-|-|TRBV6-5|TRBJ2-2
TGTGCCAGCAAGGAGGGACAGTCGAACACCGGGGAGCTGTTTTTT
CASKEGQSNTGELFF
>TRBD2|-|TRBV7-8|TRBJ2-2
TGTGCCAGCAGCCCACTAGCGGGGGGGCCCGGGGAGCTGTTTTTT
CASSPLAGGPGELFF
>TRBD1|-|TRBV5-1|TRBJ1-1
TGCGCCAGCAGCCAAAGACAGGGCTACACTGAAGCTTTCTTT
CASSQRQGYTEAFF
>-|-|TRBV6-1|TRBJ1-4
TGTGCCAGCAGTGAGTCATGGGACACATATGAAAAACTGTTTTTT
CASSESWDTYEKLFF
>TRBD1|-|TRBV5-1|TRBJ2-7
TGCGCCAGCAGCCCAGATGGGACAGGGAACTACGAGCAGTACTTC
CASSPDGTGNYEQYF
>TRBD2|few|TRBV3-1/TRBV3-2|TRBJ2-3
TGTGCCAGCAGCCAGTTAGCGGGGGGGGCAGATACGCAGTATTTT
CASSQLAGGADTQYF
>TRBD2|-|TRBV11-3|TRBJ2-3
TGTGCCAGCAGCTTAGATGGCGGGGGGCTCACAGATACGCAGTATTTT
CASSLDGGGLTDTQYF
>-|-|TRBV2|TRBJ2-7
TGTGCCAGCAGGAGGGACACTGTCTACGAGCAGTACTTC
CASRRDTVYEQYF
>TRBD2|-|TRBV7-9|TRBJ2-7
TGTGCCAGCAGCTTAGTAGCGGGGGCTTCCTACGAGCAGTACTTC
CASSLVAGASYEQYF
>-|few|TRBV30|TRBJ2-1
TGTGCCTGGAGTGTACCCCATGCGCGGGGCAATGAGCAGTTCTTC
CAWSVPHARGNEQFF
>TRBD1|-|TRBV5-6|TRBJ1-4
TGTGCCAGCAGCTTGGTTGGGACAGGGATCGAAAAACTGTTTTTT
CASSLVGTGIEKLFF
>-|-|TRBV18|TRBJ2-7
TGTGCCAGCTCACCACCCGACAGCCCCTACGAGCAGTACTTC
CASSPPDSPYEQYF
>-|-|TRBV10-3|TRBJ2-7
TGTGCCACCCTCAGTGGTGTGGGGGGCTACGAGCAGTACTTC
CATLSGVGGYEQYF
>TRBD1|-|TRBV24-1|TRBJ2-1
TGTGCCACCAGTGATTTTAAGGGACAGGGGTTGGGTGAGCAGTTCTTC
CATSDFKGQGLGEQFF
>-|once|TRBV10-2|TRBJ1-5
TGCGCCAGCAGTGAGTCAGGAAGGGGCCAGCCCCAGCATTTT
CASSESGRGQPQHF
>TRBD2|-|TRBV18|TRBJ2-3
TGTGCCAGCTCACCAAGTAGCGGGGCCACAGATACGCAGTATTTT
CASSPSSGATDTQYF
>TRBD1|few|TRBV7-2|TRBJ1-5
TGTGCCAGCAGCTTAGCAACCGGGACAGGGGACTATAGCAATCAGCCCCAGCATTTT
CASSLATGTGDYSNQPQHF
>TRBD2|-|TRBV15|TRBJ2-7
TGTGCCACCAGCAGAGATACCAGCGGGGGGTACGAGCAGTACTTC
CATSRDTSGGYEQYF
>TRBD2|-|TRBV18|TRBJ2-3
TGTGCCAGCTCACCTCTGCGGGGGGTGTGGAACACAGATACGCAGTATTTT
CASSPLRGVWNTDTQYF
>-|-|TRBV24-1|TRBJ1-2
TGTGCCACCAGTGATCCAATGACAGGAGGCTACACCTTC
CATSDPMTGGYTF
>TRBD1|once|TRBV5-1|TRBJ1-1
TGCGCCAGCAGCTTGAACCAGGGGGTTCCTCGGACTGAAGCTTTCTTT
CASSLNQGVPRTEAFF